These T cell receptor beta chains were read from a single sample in a study of shared clonotypes between healthy human individuals. Clones were sequenced by immunoSEQ multiplex PCR, and TCRdb holds only the in-frame ones, with some missing. This repertoire shows approximately 1.5 million clones, about 98.5% found once; its top ten account for around 0.33%. The sequenced sample consisted of naive CD4+ T cells sorted from blood. These receptors were obtained from a man aged 30 to 45 in good health. CDR3s include the opening cysteine and the closing phenylalanine or tryptophan. Fields, in order: V gene, clone size, D gene, J gene, CDR3 DNA, CDR3 protein. A D gene is named only where the DNA matches it firmly. Rows may omit the clone size; those that give it use once, few, many or a size class.

v_call: TRBV5-4; clone_size: -; d_call: -; j_call: TRBJ2-7; cdr3_nt: TGTGCCAGCAGCTTGGACAAACACGAGCAGTACTTC; cdr3_aa: CASSLDKHEQYF
v_call: TRBV15; clone_size: -; d_call: -; j_call: TRBJ2-5; cdr3_nt: TGTGCCACCAGCAGAGTCGGGGGGCGGGAGACCCAGTACTTC; cdr3_aa: CATSRVGGRETQYF
v_call: TRBV10-3; clone_size: -; d_call: -; j_call: TRBJ1-1; cdr3_nt: TGTGCCATCAGCTTGACAGAGAACACTGAAGCTTTCTTT; cdr3_aa: CAISLTENTEAFF
v_call: TRBV28; clone_size: -; d_call: -; j_call: TRBJ2-7; cdr3_nt: TGTGCCAGCAATTCCGTGGGGGAGCAGTACTTC; cdr3_aa: CASNSVGEQYF
v_call: TRBV29-1; clone_size: -; d_call: TRBD1; j_call: TRBJ2-7; cdr3_nt: TGCAGCGTTGCCGGGACAGCCTACGAGCAGTACTTC; cdr3_aa: CSVAGTAYEQYF
v_call: TRBV5-6; clone_size: -; d_call: -; j_call: TRBJ2-7; cdr3_nt: TGTGCCAGCAGCTTCCCTCAAGCATACGAGCAGTACTTC; cdr3_aa: CASSFPQAYEQYF
v_call: TRBV30; clone_size: once; d_call: -; j_call: TRBJ2-6; cdr3_nt: TGTGCCTGGAGTCCTATTTATCCAAATCCAGTTCCCGGCGACTCTGGGGCCAACGTCCTGACTTTC; cdr3_aa: CAWSPIYPNPVPGDSGANVLTF
v_call: TRBV28; clone_size: -; d_call: -; j_call: TRBJ2-7; cdr3_nt: TGTGCCAGCAGTTTAGCGTTACCTCGCTACGAGCAGTACTTC; cdr3_aa: CASSLALPRYEQYF
v_call: TRBV5-1; clone_size: once; d_call: TRBD2; j_call: TRBJ2-3; cdr3_nt: TGCGCCAGCAGCTTGGCCGTGGTAGCGGGAGGGCGAAGCACAGATACGCAGTATTTT; cdr3_aa: CASSLAVVAGGRSTDTQYF
v_call: TRBV7-3; clone_size: -; d_call: -; j_call: TRBJ2-1; cdr3_nt: TGTGCCAGCAGCTTCCCCCCTAGGACGAGCTCCTACAATGAGCAGTTCTTC; cdr3_aa: CASSFPPRTSSYNEQFF
v_call: TRBV18; clone_size: -; d_call: -; j_call: TRBJ1-1; cdr3_nt: TGTGCCAGCTCACCACCGTCGAGGGGCGGCACTGAAGCTTTCTTT; cdr3_aa: CASSPPSRGGTEAFF
v_call: TRBV4-1; clone_size: -; d_call: -; j_call: TRBJ2-2; cdr3_nt: TGCGCCAGCAGCCCGTTCATCTCGGGGGCCAGCAACACCGGGGAGCTGTTTTTT; cdr3_aa: CASSPFISGASNTGELFF
v_call: TRBV5-1; clone_size: -; d_call: -; j_call: TRBJ1-2; cdr3_nt: TGCGCCAGCAGCTTGGGGGACGGACCGTATGGCTACACCTTC; cdr3_aa: CASSLGDGPYGYTF
v_call: TRBV6-1; clone_size: -; d_call: TRBD1; j_call: TRBJ1-2; cdr3_nt: TGTGCCAGCAGTGAAAGACAGGGTTCTTCCTATGGCTACACCTTC; cdr3_aa: CASSERQGSSYGYTF
v_call: TRBV29-1; clone_size: -; d_call: -; j_call: TRBJ1-1; cdr3_nt: TGCAGCGTTGCCTGGGACGGAAACACTGAAGCTTTCTTT; cdr3_aa: CSVAWDGNTEAFF
v_call: TRBV10-3; clone_size: -; d_call: -; j_call: TRBJ2-3; cdr3_nt: TGTGCCATCAGTGAAGAGGCAACAGATACGCAGTATTTT; cdr3_aa: CAISEEATDTQYF
v_call: TRBV10-1; clone_size: once; d_call: -; j_call: TRBJ1-1; cdr3_nt: TGCGCCAGCAGTGATAAGCGTCGGGACGTGAACGATCGTGAAGCTTTCTTT; cdr3_aa: CASSDKRRDVNDREAFF
v_call: TRBV9; clone_size: -; d_call: TRBD1; j_call: TRBJ2-3; cdr3_nt: TGTGCCAGCAGCGTGGACAGGGTGGCAGATACGCAGTATTTT; cdr3_aa: CASSVDRVADTQYF
v_call: TRBV29-1; clone_size: -; d_call: TRBD1; j_call: TRBJ2-7; cdr3_nt: TGCAGCGTCCTCCTCCACCGGGACAGGGGGCCCTACGAGCAGTACTTC; cdr3_aa: CSVLLHRDRGPYEQYF
v_call: TRBV10-3; clone_size: -; d_call: -; j_call: TRBJ2-7; cdr3_nt: TGTGCCATCAGGAAAGACAGGGAGGATTTCCACGAGCAGTACTTC; cdr3_aa: CAIRKDREDFHEQYF
v_call: TRBV29-1; clone_size: -; d_call: TRBD1; j_call: TRBJ2-7; cdr3_nt: TGCAGCGTAACACTACGGACAGGGTTTCACGAGCAGTACTTC; cdr3_aa: CSVTLRTGFHEQYF
v_call: TRBV5-8; clone_size: -; d_call: -; j_call: TRBJ1-5; cdr3_nt: TGTGCCAGCAGCTTTTCAGGCCAACCCAATCAGCCCCAGCATTTT; cdr3_aa: CASSFSGQPNQPQHF
v_call: TRBV7-3; clone_size: -; d_call: TRBD2; j_call: TRBJ2-3; cdr3_nt: TGTGCCAGCAGCTTACAGGCTAGCGGGAGCACAGATACGCAGTATTTT; cdr3_aa: CASSLQASGSTDTQYF
v_call: TRBV7-9; clone_size: once; d_call: TRBD1; j_call: TRBJ1-2; cdr3_nt: TGTGCCAGCATCAAGACAGGGTCGGGTGGCTACACCTTC; cdr3_aa: CASIKTGSGGYTF
v_call: TRBV27; clone_size: -; d_call: -; j_call: TRBJ1-1; cdr3_nt: TGTGCCAGCAGTCCAGAGACGAACACTGAAGCTTTCTTT; cdr3_aa: CASSPETNTEAFF
v_call: TRBV10-3; clone_size: -; d_call: -; j_call: TRBJ2-2; cdr3_nt: TGTGCCATCAGTGAGTCTTCCGCCGGGTACGGGGAGCTGTTTTTT; cdr3_aa: CAISESSAGYGELFF
v_call: TRBV18; clone_size: once; d_call: -; j_call: TRBJ2-6; cdr3_nt: TGTGCCAGCTCACCACTAGGCGTTAGCTCTGGGGCCAACGTCCTGACTTTC; cdr3_aa: CASSPLGVSSGANVLTF
v_call: TRBV19; clone_size: -; d_call: TRBD1; j_call: TRBJ1-5; cdr3_nt: TGTGCCAGCTCCCCCCGGGACAGGGGATTCGGCAATCAGCCCCAGCATTTT; cdr3_aa: CASSPRDRGFGNQPQHF
v_call: TRBV2; clone_size: -; d_call: TRBD2; j_call: TRBJ2-1; cdr3_nt: TGTGCCAGCAGTGAAGAGGCTAGCGGGATTAGCAATGAGCAGTTCTTC; cdr3_aa: CASSEEASGISNEQFF
v_call: TRBV5-1; clone_size: -; d_call: -; j_call: TRBJ2-1; cdr3_nt: TGCGCCAGCAGCTTGGAGATTCCGGGACCCAGTGAGCAGTTCTTC; cdr3_aa: CASSLEIPGPSEQFF
v_call: TRBV5-1; clone_size: -; d_call: -; j_call: TRBJ2-2; cdr3_nt: TGCGCCAGCAGCTTGGCCACGGGGCCGAACACCGGGGAGCTGTTTTTT; cdr3_aa: CASSLATGPNTGELFF
v_call: TRBV7-2; clone_size: -; d_call: -; j_call: TRBJ2-3; cdr3_nt: TGTGCCAGCAGCTTTCAAGGAGGGGGGGCAGATACGCAGTATTTT; cdr3_aa: CASSFQGGGADTQYF
v_call: TRBV25-1; clone_size: -; d_call: -; j_call: TRBJ1-2; cdr3_nt: TGTGCCAGCAGTGACGGAGGCTCTGGAAACTATGGCTACACCTTC; cdr3_aa: CASSDGGSGNYGYTF
v_call: TRBV2; clone_size: -; d_call: TRBD1; j_call: TRBJ1-1; cdr3_nt: TGTGCCAGCAGTCCGGACAGGTGGGTCACTGAAGCTTTCTTT; cdr3_aa: CASSPDRWVTEAFF
v_call: TRBV7-9; clone_size: -; d_call: -; j_call: TRBJ2-1; cdr3_nt: TGTGCCAACTCGGTACTCGGTGAGCAGTTCTTC; cdr3_aa: CANSVLGEQFF
v_call: TRBV25-1; clone_size: -; d_call: TRBD2; j_call: TRBJ2-1; cdr3_nt: TGTGCCAGGGGCTATTGGCGGGAGGGCCCCTACAATGAGCAGTTCTTC; cdr3_aa: CARGYWREGPYNEQFF
v_call: TRBV19; clone_size: -; d_call: TRBD2; j_call: TRBJ2-3; cdr3_nt: TGTGCCAGTAGTCTACTGGCGGGGGGCCCAGATACGCAGTATTTT; cdr3_aa: CASSLLAGGPDTQYF
v_call: TRBV27; clone_size: -; d_call: -; j_call: TRBJ2-3; cdr3_nt: TGTGCCAGCAGTTTTGAGAGGGGAACAGATACGCAGTATTTT; cdr3_aa: CASSFERGTDTQYF
v_call: TRBV5-4; clone_size: -; d_call: -; j_call: TRBJ1-2; cdr3_nt: TGTGCCAGCAGCACCTCCGGGACAAACTATGGCTACACCTTC; cdr3_aa: CASSTSGTNYGYTF
v_call: TRBV11-1; clone_size: -; d_call: TRBD1; j_call: TRBJ2-7; cdr3_nt: TGTGCCAGCAGCCCACCGACAGGGCGGGTAATATACGAGCAGTACTTC; cdr3_aa: CASSPPTGRVIYEQYF
v_call: TRBV20-1; clone_size: once; d_call: -; j_call: TRBJ1-1; cdr3_nt: TGCAGTGCTAGGATCCCCGCTTTCTTT; cdr3_aa: CSARIPAFF
v_call: TRBV28; clone_size: -; d_call: -; j_call: TRBJ2-1; cdr3_nt: TGTGCCAGCAAAACCGGGACAAGATTTTACAATGAGCAGTTCTTC; cdr3_aa: CASKTGTRFYNEQFF